Listed below are T cell receptor beta chains from one sample, sequenced in a study of T cell responses to AZD1222 COVID-19 vaccine. Libraries were prepared by immunoSEQ multiplex PCR; TCRdb keeps only in-frame clonotypes and omits some of them. The data contain around 140,000 clones, 85% to 95% of them seen just once; the ten biggest clones take up around 12%. Sequences were derived from peripheral blood, sampled after recovery from COVID-19. These receptors were collected from an adult who had recovered from COVID-19. CDR3s leave out the opening cysteine and the closing phenylalanine or tryptophan.

cdr3_aa: ASSVNTGGDQPQH
cdr3_length: 13
v_call: TRBV9

cdr3_aa: ASSADRGTDTQY
cdr3_length: 12
v_call: TRBV5-1

cdr3_aa: ASSQGLEQY
cdr3_length: 9
v_call: TRBV4-1

cdr3_aa: ASSSSGRASSETQY
cdr3_length: 14
v_call: TRBV5-6

cdr3_aa: ASSPAGTGGGYNTIY
cdr3_length: 15
v_call: TRBV5-1

cdr3_aa: ASIPGSLSSYEQY
cdr3_length: 13
v_call: TRBV6-5

cdr3_aa: ASGYTEAF
cdr3_length: 8
v_call: TRBV28

cdr3_aa: ASSRSGKPYGEQY
cdr3_length: 13
v_call: TRBV19

cdr3_aa: ASSERGPLGYT
cdr3_length: 11
v_call: TRBV2

cdr3_aa: ASSKNDRPEKPNTIY
cdr3_length: 15
v_call: TRBV19

cdr3_aa: ASSGSGGAYSNQPQH
cdr3_length: 15
v_call: TRBV2

cdr3_aa: ASSHFTGEGNSPLH
cdr3_length: 14
v_call: TRBV4-1

cdr3_aa: ASKTSGSVETQY
cdr3_length: 12
v_call: TRBV5-4

cdr3_aa: ASSLLSPGQGITGELF
cdr3_length: 16
v_call: TRBV27

cdr3_aa: ASSLPGQPNEKLF
cdr3_length: 13
v_call: TRBV7-9

cdr3_aa: VSSSGQQIIETQY
cdr3_length: 13
v_call: TRBV19

cdr3_aa: AWTREGGGYT
cdr3_length: 10
v_call: TRBV30

cdr3_aa: ASSPALPGGYTEAF
cdr3_length: 14
v_call: TRBV4-1

cdr3_aa: ASSPDSVGYEQF
cdr3_length: 12
v_call: TRBV5-4

cdr3_aa: ASGTSGIYEQY
cdr3_length: 11
v_call: TRBV10-2

cdr3_aa: ATPSGGVGISTDTQY
cdr3_length: 15
v_call: TRBV7-9

cdr3_aa: ASSSFRPRTRRYEQF
cdr3_length: 15
v_call: TRBV7-9

cdr3_aa: ASSLASQGSNTGELF
cdr3_length: 15
v_call: TRBV7-9

cdr3_aa: ASKADYTGELF
cdr3_length: 11
v_call: TRBV11-3

cdr3_aa: ASSRAIDEQF
cdr3_length: 10
v_call: TRBV6-5

cdr3_aa: ASSLVGRGSYEQY
cdr3_length: 13
v_call: TRBV7-9

cdr3_aa: ASSERETDTQY
cdr3_length: 11
v_call: TRBV6-1

cdr3_aa: ASSPTGGEKLF
cdr3_length: 11
v_call: TRBV12-3/TRBV12-4

cdr3_aa: ASSYTWDRNYGYT
cdr3_length: 13
v_call: TRBV6-5

cdr3_aa: ASSDWGGVSQPQH
cdr3_length: 13
v_call: TRBV2